The 5 T cell receptor beta chains in this list originate from one sample, sequenced in a study of beta chain features in type 1 diabetes. No antigen has been assigned to these receptors. Investigators reverse transcribed all isolated RNA, so they sequenced expressed TCRB transcripts. Some clones are missing from TCRdb's copy, which holds only in-frame ones; the method was immunoSEQ multiplex PCR. The data contain some 350,000 clones, around an eighth of them singletons. Findings of the study overall: For Type 1 diabetes patients, all four CD4+ subsets carried TCRB CDR3s that were moderately but significantly shorter.

Sequencing was performed on naive CD4+ T cells from blood. The receptor set was obtained from a woman between 18 and 30 years old with type 1 diabetes.

This clone has just a few counts. The chain uses TRBV4-2 and TRBJ2-3; 9 nucleotides agree with TRBD1. The germline CDR1 and CDR2 sequences are LGHNA and YNFKEQ. Trimming took 0 bases from V and 6 from J; bases not matched to a gene: 7. The CDR3 length is 16 residues. In DNA, the CDR3 is TGTGCCAGCAGCCAAGAAGGACAGGGGCATTCGGATACGCAGTATTTT. It encodes CASSQEGQGHSDTQYF.

The chain uses TRBV6-1 and TRBJ1-2; perhaps TRBD1 as D (5 bases). The V end lost 2 bases, the J end lost 7 bases, and 11 bases lay between the germline ends. Looked up from germline, CDR1 is MNHNS and CDR2 is SASEGT. The CDR3 has 13 residues. The CDR3 loop reads CASSEQGEGGYTF. The CDR3 region has the DNA TGTGCCAGCAGTGAACAAGGGGAGGGTGGCTACACCTTC.

The chain couples TRBV30 to TRBJ1-2; 7 bases are shared with TRBD1. The CDR3 runs 14 residues. With 2 bases clipped from V and 6 bases from J, the junction kept 9 bases outside the gene matches. CDR1 is GTSNPN, CDR2 SVGIG, per germline (reference sequence). The CDR3, as DNA: TGTGCCTGGAGTCCGGGACAGAATAGTGATGGCTACACCTTC. Its protein is CAWSPGQNSDGYTF.

This clone was seen a handful of times. This chain links TRBV18 with TRBJ1-1, with TRBD1 as a possible D gene (5 bases). CDR1 is KGHSH, CDR2 LQKENI, per germline. Trimming removed 7 bases at V and 3 bases at J, with 15 bases between. This CDR3 region has 14 residues. In nucleotides, the CDR3 is TGTGCCAGCTACAACCTCAGGGCGGACACTGAAGCTTTCTTT. The encoded protein is CASYNLRADTEAFF.

This clone was detected a few times. V is TRBV10-2 and J is TRBJ2-7, with 10 positions matching TRBD2. J was trimmed by 4 bases and V by 5 bases; bases with no gene match: 5. The CDR3 covers 14 residues. CDR1 is WSHSY and CDR2 is SAAADI in the germline V gene. The CDR3 DNA sequence: TGCGCCAGCAGTTCAAGCGGGAGGGGGTACGAGCAGTACGTC. This encodes CASSSSGRGYEQYV.